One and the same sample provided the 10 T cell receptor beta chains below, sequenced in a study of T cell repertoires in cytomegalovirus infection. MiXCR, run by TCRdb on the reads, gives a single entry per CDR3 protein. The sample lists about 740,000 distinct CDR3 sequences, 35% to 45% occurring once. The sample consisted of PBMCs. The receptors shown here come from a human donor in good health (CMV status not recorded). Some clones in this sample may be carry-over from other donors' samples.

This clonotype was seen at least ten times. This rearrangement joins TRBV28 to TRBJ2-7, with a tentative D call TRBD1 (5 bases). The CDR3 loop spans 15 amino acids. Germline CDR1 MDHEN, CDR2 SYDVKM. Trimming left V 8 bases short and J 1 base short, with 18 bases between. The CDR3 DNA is TGTGCCAGCGGCACAGGCGCGGTGGGGTCCTACGAGCAGTACTTC. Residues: CASGTGAVGSYEQYF.

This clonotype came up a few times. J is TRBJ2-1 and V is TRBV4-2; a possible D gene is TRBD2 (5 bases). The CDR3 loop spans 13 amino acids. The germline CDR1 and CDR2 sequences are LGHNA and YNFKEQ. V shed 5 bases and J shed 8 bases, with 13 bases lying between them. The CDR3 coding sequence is TGTGCCAGCAGCGAGGGTAGCACCGATGAGCAGTTCTTC. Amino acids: CASSEGSTDEQFF.

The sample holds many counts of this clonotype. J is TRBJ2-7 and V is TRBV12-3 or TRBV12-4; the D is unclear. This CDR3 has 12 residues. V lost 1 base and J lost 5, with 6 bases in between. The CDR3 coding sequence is TGTGCCAGCAGTTTAGTGGGTCACGAGCAGTACTTC. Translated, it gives CASSLVGHEQYF.

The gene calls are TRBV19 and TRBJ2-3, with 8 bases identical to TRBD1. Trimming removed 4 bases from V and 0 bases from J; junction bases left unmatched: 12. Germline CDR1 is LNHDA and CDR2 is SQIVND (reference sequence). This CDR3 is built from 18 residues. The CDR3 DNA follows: TGTGCCAGTAGTACCGGACAGGGACTCAGCTCTAGCACAGATACGCAGTATTTT. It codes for CASSTGQGLSSSTDTQYF.

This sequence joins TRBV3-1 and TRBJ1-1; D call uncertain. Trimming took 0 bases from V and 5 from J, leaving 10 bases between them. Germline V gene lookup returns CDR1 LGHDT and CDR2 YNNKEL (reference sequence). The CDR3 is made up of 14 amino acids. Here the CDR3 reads CASSQDRLGTEAFF. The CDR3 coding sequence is TGTGCCAGCAGCCAAGACAGGTTAGGAACTGAAGCTTTCTTT.

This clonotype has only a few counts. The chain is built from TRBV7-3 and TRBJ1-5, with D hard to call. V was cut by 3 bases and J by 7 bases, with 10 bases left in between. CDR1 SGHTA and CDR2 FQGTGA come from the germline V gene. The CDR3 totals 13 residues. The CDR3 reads CASSFSAQQPQHF. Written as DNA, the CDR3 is TGTGCCAGCAGCTTTTCTGCACAACAGCCCCAGCATTTT.

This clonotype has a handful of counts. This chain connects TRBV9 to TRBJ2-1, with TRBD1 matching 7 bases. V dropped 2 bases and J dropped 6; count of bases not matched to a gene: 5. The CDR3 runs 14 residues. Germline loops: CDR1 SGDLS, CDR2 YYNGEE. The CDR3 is CASSVTGIFNEQFF. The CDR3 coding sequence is TGTGCCAGCAGCGTGACAGGGATATTCAATGAGCAGTTCTTC.

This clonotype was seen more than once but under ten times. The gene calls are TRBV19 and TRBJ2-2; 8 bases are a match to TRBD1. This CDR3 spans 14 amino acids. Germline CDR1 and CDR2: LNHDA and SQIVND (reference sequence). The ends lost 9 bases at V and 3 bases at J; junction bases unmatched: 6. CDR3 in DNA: TGTGCCAGCCGGGTACAGGGGGACACCGGGGAGCTGTTTTTT. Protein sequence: CASRVQGDTGELFF.

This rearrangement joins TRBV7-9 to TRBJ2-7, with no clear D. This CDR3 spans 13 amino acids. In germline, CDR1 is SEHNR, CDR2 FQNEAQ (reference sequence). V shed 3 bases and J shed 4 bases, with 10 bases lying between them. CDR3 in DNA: TGTGCCAGCAGCTTCCCTTACGGGTACGAGCAGTACTTC. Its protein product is CASSFPYGYEQYF.

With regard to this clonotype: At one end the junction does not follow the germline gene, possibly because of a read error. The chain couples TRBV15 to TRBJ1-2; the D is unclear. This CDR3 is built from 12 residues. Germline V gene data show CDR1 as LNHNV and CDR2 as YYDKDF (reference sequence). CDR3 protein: CATGEDVYCYTF. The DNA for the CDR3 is TGTGCCACCGGAGAAGATGTCTATTGCTACACCTTC.